A single sample is the source of the 24 T cell receptor beta chains below, sequenced in a study of T cells in Graves' hyperthyroidism and ophthalmopathy (dated by TCRdb to the late 2010s). The library was built by means of multiplex PCR. The listed sequencing device is Illumina HiSeq 2000. TCR beta CDR3 regions were amplified from RNA transcripts. The first round of RT-PCR for the TCR CDR3 was performed with the HTBI primer set and the Qiagen OneStep RT-PCR kit. TCRdb applied fastp at Q25 and MiXCR to the public reads, then kept only in-frame beta chains. Every CDR3 protein is listed once, alongside the most common genes and DNA of its rows. This sample has some 580,000 distinct CDR3 sequences in its table, and around 16% of those were observed once. The leading ten clones occupy approximately 3.5% of the sample. The sample comprised blood. These receptors originate from a woman aged 40 to 50 with Graves' ophthalmopathy.

As regards this clonotype: A much more abundant neighbour one base away suggests this may be a read error. The V gene is TRBV7-3, the J gene TRBJ2-1, with 10 bases that match TRBD2. The CDR3 runs 15 residues. Per germline, CDR1 SGHTA and CDR2 FQGTGA. CDR3 residues: CASSASGGDYNVQFF. The DNA of the CDR3 is TGTGCCAGCAGCGCAAGCGGGGGGGACTATAATGTGCAGTTCTTC.

This clonotype was seen at least ten times. The chain joins TRBV28 to TRBJ2-7; D tentatively reads TRBD1 or TRBD2 (6 bases each). CDR3 length: 14 residues. V dropped 6 bases and J dropped 3 bases, with 15 bases sitting between them. The germline V gene encodes CDR1 MDHEN and CDR2 SYDVKM. Here the CDR3 DNA reads TGTGCCAGCAGCGTGGGGGGCGGAGGCTACGAGCAGTACTTC. Its protein is CASSVGGGGYEQYF.

The sample holds many counts of this clonotype. This chain connects TRBV5-1 to TRBJ1-2, with 9 bases aligning to TRBD1. Germline lookup yields CDR1 SGHRS and CDR2 YFSETQ. The J segment lost 3 bases and the V segment lost 3 bases, leaving 6 bases of the junction unmatched. The CDR3 loop spans 15 amino acids. The CDR3, as DNA: TGCGCCAGCAGCTCGTGGACAGGGGCCGACTATGGCTACACCTTC. Protein: CASSSWTGADYGYTF.

This clonotype came up many times. The chain joins TRBV3-1 to TRBJ2-7, with D uncertain. V lost 0 bases to trimming and J lost 5 bases, with 8 bases between them. Per the germline V gene, CDR1 is LGHDT and CDR2 is YNNKEL (reference sequence). The length of the CDR3 is 13 residues. DNA of the CDR3: TGTGCCAGCAGCCAAGAAGGAGTCGACGAGCAGTACTTC. Amino acids: CASSQEGVDEQYF.

This clonotype was detected ten times or more. The chain joins TRBV28 to TRBJ1-1, with TRBD1 matching over 7 bases. CDR1 is MDHEN and CDR2 is SYDVKM in the germline V gene. Trimming cost V 6 bases and J 1 base; bases outside gene matches: 2. The CDR3 runs 13 residues. The DNA for the CDR3 is TGTGCCAGCAGAACAGGGGCGAACACTGAAGCTTTCTTT. It encodes CASRTGANTEAFF. Together with reference TRBV28 and TRBJ1-1, the CDR3 gives the full variable domain: DVKVTQSSRYLVKRTGEKVFLECVQDMDHENMFWYRQDPGLGLRLIYFSYDVKMKEKGDIPEGYSVSREKKERFSLILESASTNQTSMYLCASRTGANTEAFFGQGTRLTVV.

The V and J genes are TRBV7-9 and TRBJ1-1; the match to TRBD1 covers 12 bases. This CDR3 region has 17 residues. V shed 4 bases and J 2 bases; nucleotides not matched to a gene: 8. CDR1 and CDR2 (germline): SEHNR, FQNEAQ (reference sequence). The CDR3 spells CASSSGTGGAFNTEAFF. In DNA form, the CDR3 reads TGTGCCAGCAGCTCAGGGACAGGGGGCGCATTTAACACTGAAGCTTTCTTT.

This clonotype was detected a few times. The chain combines TRBV11-2 with TRBJ2-1; D unclear. Germline values: CDR1 SGHAT, CDR2 FQNNGV. Trimming left V 4 bases short and J 9 bases short, with 13 bases between. This CDR3 is 13 amino acids long. CDR3 in DNA: TGTGCCAGCAGCTCCGTTGTGGTGGGTGAGCAGTTCTTC. This translates into CASSSVVVGEQFF.

Concerning this clonotype: A junction boundary mismatches the germline segment, possibly from a read error. This chain connects TRBV2 to TRBJ1-2; unclear D gene. Per the germline V gene, CDR1 is SNHLY and CDR2 is FYNNEI. There are 15 residues in the CDR3. CDR3 region: CASSIVADSNYSYTF. In DNA form, the CDR3 reads TGTGCCAGCAGTATCGTAGCGGATTCTAACTATAGCTACACCTTC.

The chain is built from TRBV28 and TRBJ2-6; no firm D call. The CDR3 has 15 amino acids. Trimming shortened V by 7 bases and J by 2 bases, and 12 bases separated the two germline ends. Germline assignment: CDR1 MDHEN and CDR2 SYDVKM. The CDR3: CASIRDAAGANVLTF. The CDR3 DNA is TGTGCCAGCATTCGTGACGCGGCTGGGGCCAACGTCCTGACTTTC.

The chain recombines TRBV30 with TRBJ1-5, with 7 bases identical to TRBD1. The CDR3 is 17 residues long. The V gene end was trimmed by 1 base and the J gene end by 0 bases; junction bases not matched to a gene: 9. CDR1 and CDR2 from the germline V gene are GTSNPN and SVGIG (reference sequence). In nucleotides, the CDR3 is TGTGCCTGGAGTGCAGGCAGGGGGTCTGTTAGCAATCAGCCCCAGCATTTT. Amino acid sequence: CAWSAGRGSVSNQPQHF.

This clonotype was seen many times. This sequence joins TRBV20-1 and TRBJ2-5, with 12 nucleotides matching TRBD1. The length of the CDR3 is 16 residues. CDR1 and CDR2 (germline): DFQATT, SNEGSKA (reference sequence). V shed 0 bases, J shed 5 bases, and the junction held 7 bases outside the gene matches. CDR3 residues: CSARDLGTGGWETQYF. Written as DNA, the CDR3 is TGCAGTGCTAGAGATCTGGGGACAGGGGGCTGGGAGACCCAGTACTTC.

This chain links TRBV20-1 with TRBJ2-3, with 14 nucleotides matching TRBD2. Germline V gene data show CDR1 as DFQATT and CDR2 as SNEGSKA (reference sequence). The CDR3 totals 17 residues. With 5 bases clipped from V and 5 bases from J, the junction kept 12 bases outside the gene matches. The CDR3 sequence: CSAPLKTSGGAGDTQYF. The CDR3 nucleotides read TGCAGTGCTCCCCTTAAGACTAGCGGGGGGGCAGGAGATACGCAGTATTTT.

This chain joins TRBV5-1 and TRBJ2-3, with D tentatively TRBD2 (6 bases). This CDR3 has 14 residues. With 7 bases removed from V and 8 bases from J, the gap between germline ends came to 20 bases. CDR1 and CDR2 from the germline V gene are SGHRS and YFSETQ. CDR3 bases: TGCGCCAGCGACCCAGGAGCGGGCGGATTTACGCAGTATTTT. As protein: CASDPGAGGFTQYF.

This clonotype was observed many times. The chain couples TRBV20-1 to TRBJ1-1, with a tentative D call TRBD1 (5 bases). The CDR3 has 12 amino acids. Trimming shortened V by 5 bases and J by 3 bases, and 10 bases separated the two germline ends. The V gene's germline CDR1 is DFQATT and CDR2 SNEGSKA (reference sequence). DNA of the CDR3: TGCAGTGCTGGGGGGGGTCACACTGAAGCTTTCTTT. Translated, it gives CSAGGGHTEAFF.

On this clonotype: This clone may be a read error of a much larger clone one base away. This chain joins TRBV18 and TRBJ2-1, with a weak D call TRBD2 (5 bases). The V and J ends lost 0 bases and 13 bases respectively, with 16 bases between them. This CDR3 has 14 amino acids. Per germline, CDR1 KGHSH and CDR2 LQKENI. For the CDR3, the DNA is TGTGCCAGCTCACCACCCCCCCTCGGGGAGACCCAGTTCTTC. Translated: CASSPPPLGETQFF.

There are a few counts of this clonotype. This chain links TRBV20-1 with TRBJ2-1; D may correspond to TRBD1 or TRBD2 (5 bases each). V lost 0 bases to trimming and J lost 0 bases, with 15 bases between them. Germline assignment: CDR1 DFQATT and CDR2 SNEGSKA (reference sequence). This CDR3 is 17 amino acids long. CDR3 loop: CSARDRSAGSSYNEQFF. The CDR3 DNA is TGCAGTGCTAGAGATAGGTCGGCAGGGAGCTCCTACAATGAGCAGTTCTTC.

The V and J genes are TRBV15 and TRBJ2-5; 16 bases are a match to TRBD2. The V gene end was trimmed by 3 bases and the J gene end by 4 bases; junction bases not matched to a gene: 5. The CDR3 is made up of 17 amino acids. CDR1 is LNHNV and CDR2 is YYDKDF in the germline V gene (reference sequence). CDR3: CATSRGTSGRARETQYF. CDR3 nucleotide sequence: TGTGCCACCAGCAGGGGGACTAGCGGGAGGGCACGAGAGACCCAGTACTTC.

Comment on this clonotype: A much more abundant neighbour one base away suggests this may be a read error. This chain connects TRBV2 to TRBJ2-3, with TRBD2 identical over 13 bases. The J segment lost 4 bases and the V segment lost 5 bases, leaving 12 bases of the junction unmatched. Germline CDR1 is SNHLY and CDR2 is FYNNEI. There are 18 residues in the CDR3. The CDR3 reads CASSTWQALAGGPDTQYF. The CDR3 region has the DNA TGTGCCAGCAGTACCTGGCAGGCACTAGCGGGAGGGCCAGATACGCAGTATTTT.

This clonotype was counted many times. The chain is built from TRBV18 and TRBJ1-2; 8 positions agree with TRBD1. With 1 base clipped from V and 4 bases from J, the junction kept 11 bases outside the gene matches. CDR3 length equals 17 residues. Germline-derived CDR1 and CDR2 are KGHSH and LQKENI. The CDR3, as DNA: TGTGCCAGCTCACCACAAATGACAGGGGCCAGCGTCTATGGCTACACCTTC. It translates to CASSPQMTGASVYGYTF.

In this sample, this clonotype turned up a few times. This chain connects TRBV27 to TRBJ2-5, with unresolved D. Germline values: CDR1 MNHEY, CDR2 SMNVEV (reference sequence). Trimming took 1 base from V and 2 from J, leaving 14 bases between them. The CDR3 is made up of 16 amino acids. As DNA, the CDR3 is TGTGCCAGCAGTTTATATGTGGGCGCGAGGCAAGAGACCCAGTACTTC. This gives the protein CASSLYVGARQETQYF.

This clonotype has ten or more counts. This chain links TRBV6-1 with TRBJ1-2; D possibly corresponds to TRBD1 (6 bases). Germline loops: CDR1 MNHNS, CDR2 SASEGT. The CDR3 is made up of 15 amino acids. Trimming removed 6 bases from V and 2 bases from J, with 16 bases in between. CDR3: CASSDTGQPNYGYTF. Here the CDR3 DNA reads TGTGCCAGCAGCGATACCGGACAGCCAAACTATGGCTACACCTTC.

The table lists this clonotype with a few counts. The chain carries TRBV2 and TRBJ2-7; D may correspond to TRBD1 or TRBD2 (5 bases each). The CDR3 length is 14 residues. V gave up 7 bases and J gave up 4 bases, with 17 bases separating them. Germline loops: CDR1 SNHLY, CDR2 FYNNEI. CDR3 in amino acids: CASNGKGSAYEQYF. The CDR3 region has the DNA TGTGCCAGCAACGGGAAGGGGTCGGCGTACGAGCAGTACTTC.

This clonotype was seen only a few times. The CDR3 DNA reads TGCGCCAGCAGCCAAGATCCGCGGAGTACTGGAAACACCATATATTTT. Its translation: CASSQDPRSTGNTIYF. This chain connects TRBV4-1 to TRBJ1-3, with D unclear. Germline loops: CDR1 MGHRA, CDR2 YSYEKL. Between the trimmed V and J ends, which lost 0 bases and 2 bases, there was a span of 11 bases. CDR3 length equals 16 residues.

This chain joins TRBV13 and TRBJ1-2; 11 bases match TRBD1. The CDR3 extends over 16 amino acids. CDR1 is PRHDT and CDR2 is FYEKMQ in the germline V gene (reference sequence). V lost 3 bases, J lost 6 bases, and 9 bases stayed unmatched. The CDR3 region has the DNA TGTGCCAGCAGCTTCTCGGGACAGGGGGTGGTTAATGGCTACACCTTC. Its protein is CASSFSGQGVVNGYTF.